This T cell receptor (beta chain) appears in the sequencing data of a study of memory CD4+ T cells and cytomegalovirus serostatus. Single viable CD3+CD4+CD8-CD45RO+ cells were sorted as the memory CD4+ T cells. Assay: immunoSEQ multiplex PCR; the TCRdb copy retains only in-frame clones and omits some. This sample carries 46,000 or so clones, over 75% of them seen once, and the ten largest clones take roughly 0.6%. V was trimmed by 5 bases and J by 7 bases, leaving 19 bases between them. Germline V gene lookup returns CDR1 SGHRS and CDR2 YFSETQ. There are 14 residues in the CDR3. The receptor was isolated from an adult in good health and CMV-seronegative. The specimen sequenced was memory CD4+ T cells from blood. The rearrangement joins TRBV5-1 to TRBJ2-7; D gene uncertain. The CDR3 loop is CASSYTGPGEEQYF. The CDR3 region has the DNA TGCGCCAGCAGTTACACCGGGCCGGGTGAAGAGCAGTACTTC.